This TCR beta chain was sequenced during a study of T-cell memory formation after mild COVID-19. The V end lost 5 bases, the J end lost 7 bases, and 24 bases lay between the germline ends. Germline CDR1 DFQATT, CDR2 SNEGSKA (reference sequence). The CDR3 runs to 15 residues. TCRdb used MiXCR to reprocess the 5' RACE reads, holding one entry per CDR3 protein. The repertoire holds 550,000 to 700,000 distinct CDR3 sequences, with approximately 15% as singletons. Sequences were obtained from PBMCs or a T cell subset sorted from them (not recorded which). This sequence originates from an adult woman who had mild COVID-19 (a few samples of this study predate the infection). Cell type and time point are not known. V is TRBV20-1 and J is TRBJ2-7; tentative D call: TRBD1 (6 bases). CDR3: CSAQMGQGKKREQYF. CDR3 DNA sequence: TGCAGTGCTCAAATGGGTCAGGGGAAAAAAAGGGAGCAGTACTTC.